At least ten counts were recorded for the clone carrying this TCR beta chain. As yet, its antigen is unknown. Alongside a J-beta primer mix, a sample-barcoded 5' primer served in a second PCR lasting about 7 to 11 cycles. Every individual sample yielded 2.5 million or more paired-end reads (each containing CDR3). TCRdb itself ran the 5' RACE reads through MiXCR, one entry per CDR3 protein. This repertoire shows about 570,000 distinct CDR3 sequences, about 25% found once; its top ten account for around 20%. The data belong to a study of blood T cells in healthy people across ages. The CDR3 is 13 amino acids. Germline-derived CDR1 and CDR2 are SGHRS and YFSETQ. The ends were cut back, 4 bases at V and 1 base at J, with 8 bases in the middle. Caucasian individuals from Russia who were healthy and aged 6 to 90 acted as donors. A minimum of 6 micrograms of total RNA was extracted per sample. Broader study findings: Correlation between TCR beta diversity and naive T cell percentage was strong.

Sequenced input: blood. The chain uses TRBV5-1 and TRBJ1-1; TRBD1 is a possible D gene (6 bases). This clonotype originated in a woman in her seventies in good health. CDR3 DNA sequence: TGCGCCAGCAGCGCACAGGGGAACACTGAAGCTTTCTTT. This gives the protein CASSAQGNTEAFF.